What follows are 2 T cell receptor beta chains derived from one specimen sequenced in a study of blood T cell repertoires in COVID-19. Repertoires were generated with immunoSEQ multiplex PCR, while TCRdb's copy carries only in-frame clones and drops some. The sample comprises a few hundred thousand clones, 70% to 90% of which are singletons, and nearly 9.5% rests with the top ten. The sample consisted of PBMCs or T cells enriched from blood (not recorded which). These receptors were collected from a man aged 40-50 years who had recovered from COVID-19.

This chain links TRBV5-4 with TRBJ1-6; D is undetermined. This CDR3 comprises 15 residues. Germline CDR1 SGHNT, CDR2 YYREEE (reference sequence). V was trimmed by 0 bases and J by 8 bases, leaving 12 bases between them. The CDR3 nucleotides read TGTGCCAGCAGCTTGGGGCGGGGAAAGGATTCACCCCTCCACTTT. Amino acids: CASSLGRGKDSPLHF.

The chain joins TRBV12-3 or TRBV12-4 to TRBJ1-1, with D tentatively TRBD1 (6 bases). V shed 8 bases and J shed 6 bases, with 16 bases lying between them. This CDR3 spans 13 amino acids. The CDR3 nucleotides are TGTGCCAGCGCACAGGGAAAAGCGGCTGAAGCTTTCTTT. Translation: CASAQGKAAEAFF.